What follows describes a single T cell receptor (beta chain). A junction boundary mismatches the germline segment, possibly from a read error. This entry comes from a study of blood T cell repertoires in COVID-19. This CDR3 is 15 amino acids long. The germline CDR1 and CDR2 sequences are SEHNR and FQNEAQ (reference sequence). Only in-frame clones appear in the TCRdb table, and some are missing; sequencing was by immunoSEQ multiplex PCR. There are a few hundred thousand clones in the sample; approximately 91% occur only once, and about 0.9% lies in the top ten. The chain uses TRBV7-9 and TRBJ1-3; TRBD1 matches at 11 bases. Material: PBMCs or T cells enriched from blood (not recorded which). This TCR was sampled from a woman aged 40 to 50 who had been exposed to COVID-19. This CDR3 is CASSSSDRGRKTIYF. The CDR3 bases are TGTGCCAGCAGCTCCTCGGACAGGGGGCGAAAAACCATATATTTT.